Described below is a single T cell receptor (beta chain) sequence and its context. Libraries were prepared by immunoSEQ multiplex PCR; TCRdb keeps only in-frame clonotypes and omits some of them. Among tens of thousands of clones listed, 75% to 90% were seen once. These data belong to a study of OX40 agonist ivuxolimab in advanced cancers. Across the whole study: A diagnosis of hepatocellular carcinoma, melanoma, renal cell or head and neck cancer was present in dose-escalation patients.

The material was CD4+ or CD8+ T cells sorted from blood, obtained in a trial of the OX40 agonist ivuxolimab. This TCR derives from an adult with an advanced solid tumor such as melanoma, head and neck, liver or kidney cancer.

CDR3 in DNA: TGTGCCAGCAGCCCTGCCTACGAGCAGTACTTC. As protein: CASSPAYEQYF. The chain combines TRBV7-2 with TRBJ2-7; no firm D call. The V gene lost 5 bases and the J gene lost 2 bases, with 4 bases spanning the gap. CDR3 length equals 11 residues. CDR1 SGHTA and CDR2 FQGNSA come from the germline V gene.